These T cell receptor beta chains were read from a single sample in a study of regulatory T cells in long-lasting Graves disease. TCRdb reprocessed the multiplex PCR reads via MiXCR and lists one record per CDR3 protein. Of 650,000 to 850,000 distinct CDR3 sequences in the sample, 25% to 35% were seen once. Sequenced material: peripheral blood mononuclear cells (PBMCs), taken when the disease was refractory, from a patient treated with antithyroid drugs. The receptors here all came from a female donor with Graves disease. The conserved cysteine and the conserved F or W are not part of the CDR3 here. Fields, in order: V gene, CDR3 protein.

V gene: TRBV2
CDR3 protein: ASSEWGARTDTQY

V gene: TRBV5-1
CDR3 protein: ASSLDTGAANYGYT

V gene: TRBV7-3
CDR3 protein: ASSLTTERTSTDTQY

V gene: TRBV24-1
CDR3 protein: ATSDRTGQLNQPQH

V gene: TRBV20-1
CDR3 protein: SAVVRDRDTQY

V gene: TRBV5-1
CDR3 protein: ASSLQVGITEAF

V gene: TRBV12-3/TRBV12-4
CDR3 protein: ASSPTGLNQPQH

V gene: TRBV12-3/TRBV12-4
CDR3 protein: ASSLNRGYEAF

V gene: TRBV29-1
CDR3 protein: RKQVDGYT

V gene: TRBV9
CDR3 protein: ASSVEAGGIYGYT

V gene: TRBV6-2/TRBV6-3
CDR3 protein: ASSYGAGKDYGYT

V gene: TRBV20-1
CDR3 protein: SASAPGTGFNYGYT

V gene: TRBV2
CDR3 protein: ASSSTQAGTDYGYT

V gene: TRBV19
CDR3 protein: ASSIEGQLYGYT

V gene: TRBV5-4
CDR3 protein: ASSLGATGPQH

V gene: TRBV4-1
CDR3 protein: ASSQVHRTNYGYT

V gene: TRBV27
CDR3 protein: ASTPGGGLLTDTQY

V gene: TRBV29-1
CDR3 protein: SVALTVQETQY

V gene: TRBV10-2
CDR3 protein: ASSDWDSNQPQH

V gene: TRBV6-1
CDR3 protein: ASSRGWNQPQH

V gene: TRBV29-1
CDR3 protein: SVEEARDPKETQY

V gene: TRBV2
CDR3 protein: ASSDFRSGNQPQH

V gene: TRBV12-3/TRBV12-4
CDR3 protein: ASSLMSGGPNQPQH

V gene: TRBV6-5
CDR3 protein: ASSYMGETQPQH

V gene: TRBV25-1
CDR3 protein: ASSPNKIGTGAANEQY

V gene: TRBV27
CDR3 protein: ASSLGMGPHGYT

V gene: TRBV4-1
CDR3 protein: ASSQVGFRGYT

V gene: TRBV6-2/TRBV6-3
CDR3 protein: ASSYSGTGGDEQY

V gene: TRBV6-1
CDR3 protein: ASSEADSNQPQH

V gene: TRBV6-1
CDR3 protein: ASKDSRSGQPQH

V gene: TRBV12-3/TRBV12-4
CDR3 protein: ASNIGGYNEKLF

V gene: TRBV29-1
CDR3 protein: SVEDTGAPNYGYT

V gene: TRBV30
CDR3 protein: AWSVPLTGLGTEAF